Included here is one T cell receptor beta chain sequence, with context. It was with 60 Vbeta and 13 Jbeta primers that the PCR ran. Sequencing used immunoSEQ multiplex PCR; TCRdb keeps in-frame clones, though not all of them. The sample has fewer than 150,000 clones; 15% are singletons. This record belongs to a study of cytomegalovirus exposure and HLA in healthy donors. Trimming took 0 bases from V and 2 from J, leaving 8 bases between them. The CDR3 spans 14 residues. CDR1 SGHAT and CDR2 FQDESV come from the germline V gene (reference sequence). This chain connects TRBV11-1 to TRBJ2-7; D unresolved. The source is a woman aged 18 to 35 in good health and CMV-seronegative. The sequenced sample was PBMCs. CDR3 sequence reads: CASSLAHLPYEQYF. CDR3 nucleotide sequence: TGTGCCAGCAGCTTAGCCCACCTACCCTACGAGCAGTACTTC.